Following are 27 T cell receptor beta chains from one sample sequenced in a study of CD8+ T cells in alopecia areata. Regarding treatment: oral pan-JAK inhibitor, 5-10 mg twice daily. RNA extraction was followed by reverse transcription into cDNA, which acted as the sequencing template. Data came from immunoSEQ multiplex PCR; TCRdb stores just in-frame clones and leaves some out. The sample shows around 190,000 clones, 60% to 70% of them seen only once. Specimen: CD4+ T cells sorted from blood, collected at week 4, from a patient treated with tofacitinib. The source of these receptors is a human donor with alopecia areata.

This clone was detected only a few times. V is TRBV6-5 and J is TRBJ1-5; TRBD1 might be the D (5 bases). Trimming pared 6 bases from V and 5 bases from J, leaving 14 bases between. The germline gives CDR1 MNHEY, CDR2 SVGAGI. This CDR3 is 14 amino acids long. Written as DNA, the CDR3 is TGTGCCAGCAGCTCAGGAACAGGTCATCAGCCCCAGCATTTT. It is translated as CASSSGTGHQPQHF.

This clone has only one observation. V gene TRBV4-2 combines with J gene TRBJ2-5; D gene uncertain. This CDR3 comprises 15 residues. Germline V gene lookup returns CDR1 LGHNA and CDR2 YNFKEQ. V was cut by 0 bases and J by 5 bases, with 13 bases left in between. CDR3 coding DNA: TGTGCCAGCAGCCAAGATCCCCCACCCCGGGAGACCCAGTACTTC. Residues: CASSQDPPPRETQYF.

Only a few counts were recorded for this clone. The chain has TRBV4-1 and TRBJ2-1, with TRBD1 identical over 9 bases. This CDR3 comprises 17 residues. Losses at the gene ends were 4 bases for V and 5 bases for J; bases not matched to a gene: 12. Per germline, CDR1 MGHRA and CDR2 YSYEKL. Here the CDR3 DNA reads TGCGCCAGCAGCCTCAAGCCTACAGGGGGCAACAACAATGAGCAGTTCTTC. This sequence encodes CASSLKPTGGNNNEQFF.

In this sample, this clone turned up a few times. This chain links TRBV2 with TRBJ2-2; no clear D. V shed 6 bases and J shed 7 bases, with 15 bases lying between them. The CDR3 spans 14 residues. The germline CDR1 and CDR2 sequences are SNHLY and FYNNEI. The CDR3 reads CASRPRRPGGELFF. The CDR3, as DNA: TGTGCCAGCAGGCCTCGCCGTCCTGGCGGGGAGCTGTTTTTT.

This clone was seen a single time. The gene calls are TRBV7-6 and TRBJ2-5, with a tentative D call TRBD2 (5 bases). TRBJ2-7 explains the end of the DNA better; the J call may be wrong. The CDR3 spans 14 residues. CDR1 is SGHVS, CDR2 FNYEAQ, per germline. The CDR3 is CASSLGGVENEQYF. In DNA form, the CDR3 reads TGTGCCAGCAGCTTAGGGGGAGTCGAAAACGAGCAGTACTTC.

The chain is built from TRBV30 and TRBJ2-3; no definite D call. This CDR3 is 14 amino acids long. Trimming removed 3 bases from V and 3 bases from J, with 13 bases in between. Per germline, CDR1 GTSNPN and CDR2 SVGIG (reference sequence). The CDR3 loop is CAWSSSHGTDTQYF. The DNA of the CDR3 is TGTGCCTGGAGCTCCTCGCACGGGACAGATACGCAGTATTTT.

This rearrangement joins TRBV4-3 to TRBJ1-2; D may be TRBD1 (5 bases). CDR3 length equals 15 residues. The V end lost 3 bases, the J end lost 0 bases, and 11 bases lay between the germline ends. CDR1 is LGHNA and CDR2 is YSLEER in the germline V gene. CDR3 DNA sequence: TGCGCCAGCAGCCAGGACCCCAGGGCTAACTATGGCTACACCTTC. It codes for CASSQDPRANYGYTF.

This chain connects TRBV25-1 to TRBJ1-2; 7 bases align to TRBD1. The CDR3 contains 13 residues. Germline V lookup: CDR1 MGHDK, CDR2 SYGVNS. Trimming cost V 3 bases and J 4 bases; bases outside gene matches: 2. The CDR3 spells CASSEAGGYGYTF. As DNA, the CDR3 is TGTGCCAGCAGTGAGGCAGGGGGCTATGGCTACACCTTC.

A few counts support this clone. The chain couples TRBV7-8 to TRBJ2-7, with D possibly matching TRBD2 (5 bases). The V end was cut by 6 bases, the J end by 3 bases, with 12 bases between. The CDR3 length is 13 residues. The germline V gene encodes CDR1 SGHVS and CDR2 FQNEAQ. The CDR3 DNA is TGTGCCAGCAGGGAGGACTCATTCTACGAGCAGTACTTC. It yields the protein CASREDSFYEQYF. Looking up the rest from reference TRBV7-8 and TRBJ2-7 gives the full variable domain: GAGVSQSPRYKVAKRGQDVALRCDPISGHVSLFWYQQALGQGPEFLTYFQNEAQLDKSGLPSDRFFAERPEGSVSTLKIQRTQQEDSAVYLCASREDSFYEQYFGPGTRLTVT.

This clone has just a few counts. This chain connects TRBV23-1 to TRBJ1-2, with D perhaps matching TRBD1 (5 bases). TRBV23-1 carries the ORF label, with uncertain function. Trimming removed 2 bases at V and 8 bases at J, with 15 bases between. The CDR3 totals 14 residues. The CDR3 region has the DNA TGCGCCAGCAGTCAAATCTCAGGGAAGTCCGGCTACACCTTC. Encoded protein: CASSQISGKSGYTF.

This sequence joins TRBV29-1 and TRBJ2-2, with a tentative D call TRBD2 (5 bases). V lost 0 bases and J lost 6, with 14 bases in between. From germline, CDR1 is SQVTM and CDR2 ANQGSEA. The CDR3 has 15 residues. CDR3 region: CSVEDPGRGAGELFF. CDR3 nucleotide sequence: TGCAGCGTTGAAGATCCAGGTCGGGGAGCCGGGGAGCTGTTTTTT.

This clone was recorded only once. This chain joins TRBV2 and TRBJ1-5; D might be TRBD1 (5 bases). CDR3 length: 13 amino acids. Germline V CDR1 and CDR2: SNHLY, FYNNEI. V lost 3 bases and J lost 4, with 7 bases in between. The CDR3 nucleotides are TGTGCCAGCAGTGATGGGGGTAATCAGCCCCAGCATTTT. Translating gives CASSDGGNQPQHF.

This clone was seen just once. This chain joins TRBV7-2 and TRBJ2-1, with D possibly matching TRBD1 (6 bases). The germline V and J ends were trimmed by 1 base and 3 bases, with 13 bases remaining between them. The CDR3 loop spans 16 amino acids. Germline V gene sequence: CDR1 SGHTA, CDR2 FQGNSA. CDR3 bases: TGTGCCAGCAGCTTAGGGGGACATGTGGGCTACAATGAGCAGTTCTTC. Its translation is CASSLGGHVGYNEQFF.

The chain carries TRBV30 and TRBJ1-5, with D maybe TRBD1 (6 bases). CDR1 and CDR2 (germline): GTSNPN, SVGIG (reference sequence). Trimming removed 1 base from V and 6 bases from J, with 13 bases in between. CDR3 length equals 14 residues. In DNA form, the CDR3 reads TGTGCCTGGAGTGCGGGGGCAGGGCTTCAGCCCCAGCATTTT. This gives the protein CAWSAGAGLQPQHF.

The rearrangement uses TRBV2 and TRBJ1-2; tentative D call: TRBD1 (6 bases). CDR3 length: 12 residues. Per the germline V gene, CDR1 is SNHLY and CDR2 is FYNNEI. V was shortened by 4 bases and J by 4 bases, with 7 bases between the two germline ends. The CDR3 bases are TGTGCCAGCAGTGCAGGGGTCTATGGCTACACCTTC. Translation gives CASSAGVYGYTF.

This chain links TRBV30 with TRBJ2-2; 8 bases are shared with TRBD2. The V gene's germline CDR1 is GTSNPN and CDR2 SVGIG (reference sequence). V trimming: 0 bases; J trimming: 11 bases; junction bases outside the gene matches: 11. There are 15 residues in the CDR3. The DNA of the CDR3 is TGTGCCTGGAGTGTACGGGTAGCGGGGAGAGGAGAGCTGTTTTTT. Translation gives CAWSVRVAGRGELFF.

This clone was detected only a few times. The V call is TRBV5-6, the J call TRBJ2-7, with 7 bases fitting TRBD1. Losses at the gene ends were 4 bases for V and 6 bases for J; bases not matched to a gene: 7. The CDR3 runs 13 residues. Germline V gene lookup returns CDR1 SGHDT and CDR2 YYEEEE. The CDR3 nucleotides read TGTGCCAGCAGCCGGGACAGAGCGCCCGAGCAGTACTTC. This codes for CASSRDRAPEQYF.

The V call is TRBV30, the J call TRBJ1-1; D may be TRBD1 (5 bases). The CDR3 contains 12 residues. Germline lookup yields CDR1 GTSNPN and CDR2 SVGIG (reference sequence). The V gene lost 4 bases and the J gene lost 8 bases, with 14 bases spanning the gap. CDR3 protein: CAWTAQGVEAFF. For the CDR3, the DNA is TGTGCCTGGACCGCTCAGGGAGTAGAAGCTTTCTTT.

The sample holds a few counts of this clone. This chain links TRBV9 with TRBJ2-1; TRBD1 agrees at 10 bases. V lost 6 bases and J lost 9; bases outside the gene matches: 9. Germline V gene data show CDR1 as SGDLS and CDR2 as YYNGEE. The CDR3 totals 14 residues. CDR3 nucleotides: TGTGCCAGCACCAAGACAGGGGGCTGGGGTGAGCAGTTCTTC. Amino acid sequence: CASTKTGGWGEQFF.

Comment on this clone: Within the sample, other DNA sequences also encode this same CDR3. The genes are TRBV29-1 and TRBJ1-1, with 7 bases that match TRBD1. With V trimmed by 4 bases and J by 0 bases, 5 bases remained unmatched. This CDR3 spans 14 amino acids. The germline CDR1 and CDR2 sequences are SQVTM and ANQGSEA. The CDR3 DNA reads as TGCAGCGTTGTTAGGGACAGAGTGAACACTGAAGCTTTCTTT. Protein: CSVVRDRVNTEAFF.

A few counts support this clone. CDR3 bases: TGTGCCAGCAGTGTCGAGGGACAGGTGTACAATGAGCAGTTCTTC. This codes for CASSVEGQVYNEQFF. This chain joins TRBV2 and TRBJ2-1, with 8 bases that match TRBD1. V trimming: 4 bases; J trimming: 4 bases; junction bases outside the gene matches: 6. From germline, CDR1 is SNHLY and CDR2 FYNNEI. CDR3 length: 15 residues.

This clone was picked up a small number of times. V gene TRBV4-1 combines with J gene TRBJ2-5, with TRBD2 identical over 12 bases. This CDR3 spans 15 amino acids. The trim removed 0 bases at V and 5 bases at J, leaving 1 base unmatched. Germline CDR1 is MGHRA and CDR2 is YSYEKL. The CDR3 is CASSQDLAGGETQYF. Written as DNA, the CDR3 is TGCGCCAGCAGCCAAGACCTAGCGGGAGGGGAGACCCAGTACTTC.

In its sample, this clone was seen a few times. V and J are TRBV7-2 and TRBJ2-5; D uncertain. CDR3 length: 15 residues. Trimming removed 1 base at V and 5 bases at J, with 14 bases between. Germline values: CDR1 SGHTA, CDR2 FQGNSA. CDR3 DNA sequence: TGTGCCAGCAGCTTAGAGGGTAGCACGAGGGAGACCCAGTACTTC. Protein product: CASSLEGSTRETQYF.

The chain carries TRBV23-1 and TRBJ1-1; tentative D call: TRBD1 (5 bases). Being an ORF, TRBV23-1 has a function that is uncertain. The CDR3 consists of 13 residues. Between the trimmed V and J ends, which lost 6 bases and 1 base, there was a span of 9 bases. CDR3 protein: CASSRGANTEAFF. In nucleotides, the CDR3 is TGCGCCAGCAGCCGAGGGGCGAACACTGAAGCTTTCTTT.

The chain is built from TRBV28 and TRBJ2-6, with D hard to call. CDR3 size: 15 residues. CDR1 and CDR2 from the germline V gene are MDHEN and SYDVKM. Trimming shortened V by 1 base and J by 3 bases, and 7 bases separated the two germline ends. The CDR3 is CASSLFGVGANVLTF. The CDR3 coding sequence is TGTGCCAGCAGTTTATTTGGGGTTGGGGCCAACGTCCTGACTTTC.

The rearrangement links TRBV5-1 to TRBJ2-7; 9 bases agree with TRBD1. This CDR3 is 14 amino acids long. The germline CDR1 and CDR2 sequences are SGHRS and YFSETQ. J gave up 3 bases and V 7 bases, and 8 bases lay outside the gene matches. CDR3 residues: CASATDRGYYEQYF. CDR3 nucleotides: TGCGCCAGCGCGACGGACAGGGGATACTACGAGCAGTACTTC.

Turning to this clone: The sample carries other DNA sequences with the same CDR3. The gene calls are TRBV5-1 and TRBJ1-1, with no clear D. CDR3 size: 13 residues. V was cut by 0 bases and J by 3 bases, with 6 bases left in between. Germline V gene lookup returns CDR1 SGHRS and CDR2 YFSETQ. The CDR3 DNA reads as TGCGCCAGCAGCTTGGTGTCGGACACTGAAGCTTTCTTT. Its translation is CASSLVSDTEAFF.